This T cell receptor beta chain came from a study of technical replicates of blood from several donors. The assay was immunoSEQ multiplex PCR, and TCRdb's table has in-frame clones only and misses some. Of 55,000 to 65,000 clones listed, about 94% were seen once; the top ten hold approximately 4.2%. The CDR3 is 13 residues long. Germline V gene data show CDR1 as SGHNT and CDR2 as YYREEE (reference sequence). V was shortened by 6 bases and J by 1 base, with 9 bases between the two germline ends. The genes are TRBV5-4 and TRBJ2-3; the D gene is possibly TRBD2 (5 bases). The material sequenced was PBMCs. This clonotype originated in a human donor in good health. Some clones in this sample may be carry-over from other donors' samples. CDR3 bases: TGTGCCAGCAACCCCGGGGGCACAGATACGCAGTATTTT. As protein: CASNPGGTDTQYF. Supplemented by reference TRBV5-4 and TRBJ2-3, the full variable domain reads ETGVTQSPTHLIKTRGQQVTLRCSSQSGHNTVSWYQQALGQGPQFIFQYYREEENGRGNFPPRFSGLQFPNYSSELNVNALELDDSALYLCASNPGGTDTQYFGPGTRLTVL.